This TCR beta chain originates from a study of blood T cell repertoires in COVID-19. Profiling relied on immunoSEQ multiplex PCR, and the TCRdb table lists in-frame clones only, not all of them. Here the sample spans approximately 260,000 clones, about 80% being singletons. CDR3 length: 19 residues. J gave up 0 bases and V 1 base, and 12 bases lay outside the gene matches. Germline V gives CDR1 LNHNV, CDR2 YYDKDF (reference sequence). The genes are TRBV15 and TRBJ2-3, with 8 nucleotides matching TRBD2. This clonotype was sampled from an elderly woman with active or convalescent COVID-19. Sequencing was done on a sample of peripheral blood. The CDR3 loop is CATSRGAGGTQFSTDTQYF. The DNA for the CDR3 is TGTGCCACCAGCAGAGGGGCGGGAGGCACTCAATTTAGCACAGATACGCAGTATTTT.